A selection of T cell receptor beta chains follows, all from one sample in a study of cytomegalovirus exposure and HLA in healthy donors. The assay was immunoSEQ multiplex PCR, and TCRdb's table has in-frame clones only and misses some. The data hold around 140,000 clones, with roughly 8.8% observed a single time. Material for sequencing was PBMCs. The receptor set was obtained from a woman in her thirties or forties in good health and CMV-seropositive. The CDR3 runs from the conserved cysteine through the conserved F or W.

v_call cdr3_aa
TRBV7-9 CASSPSRGDAYNEQFF
TRBV5-4 CASTDWGRANNSPLHF
TRBV11-3 CASSLGAGGELFF
TRBV4-2 CASSQVQGVGVGSPLHF
TRBV19 CASSGTPNTGELFF
TRBV7-9 CASSGGDFASEETQYF
TRBV6-5 CASSYSTGGMGYGYTF
TRBV5-1 CASSYYNEQFF
TRBV4-3 CASSQDRTGGDYEQYF
TRBV5-1 CASSTLDSGINEQFF
TRBV5-1 CASSLDGLNTEAFF
TRBV18 CASSPSLPGQGNEKLFF
TRBV19 CASSTGTINTGELFF
TRBV2 CASSAERQIGYTF
TRBV16 CASSLGTLGYTF
TRBV15 CATSRDLGTIGNQPQHF
TRBV19 CASSTSLDSPLHF
TRBV5-1 CASSLGQFTDTQYF
TRBV5-1 CASSLEEATDTQYF
TRBV19 CASSKDREYGYTF
TRBV29-1 CSVGQAGGYGYTF
TRBV7-9 CASSLAGQPYGYTF
TRBV2 CASRYYNEQFF
TRBV9 CASSPRQGRNEKLFF
TRBV29-1 CSVGVGTNTGELFF